Below, 25 T cell receptor beta chains from the same sample are listed, as sequenced in a study of blood T cell repertoires in COVID-19 (dated by TCRdb to 2018 to 2020). To prepare the library, the immunoSEQ multiplex PCR assay was applied. Not all clones reach the TCRdb copy of this immuneACCESS table, which keeps in-frame sequences only. Checked studies attribute under half of the gap to unresolved V genes and leave the rest unexplained. The sample profile shows fewer than 300,000 clones; 80% to 90% of them were found once. The top ten hold roughly 8.3% of the sample. The specimen sequenced was PBMCs or T cells enriched from blood (not recorded which). These receptors were collected from a middle-aged man who had recovered from COVID-19.

V usage is TRBV19 and J usage is TRBJ2-7; 8 positions agree with TRBD2. The CDR3 length is 15 residues. The J segment lost 3 bases and the V segment lost 6 bases, leaving 10 bases of the junction unmatched. Germline assignment: CDR1 LNHDA and CDR2 SQIVND (reference sequence). CDR3 amino acids: CASSRGGAGGYEQYF. The DNA of the CDR3 is TGTGCCAGTAGCCGAGGCGGGGCGGGGGGCTACGAGCAGTACTTC. Supplemented by reference TRBV19 and TRBJ2-7, the full variable domain reads DGGITQSPKYLFRKEGQNVTLSCEQNLNHDAMYWYRQDPGQGLRLIYYSQIVNDFQKGDIAEGYSVSREKKESFPLTVTSAQKNPTAFYLCASSRGGAGGYEQYFGPGTRLTVT.

The chain combines TRBV7-9 with TRBJ2-7; 10 nucleotides match TRBD2. This CDR3 has 16 residues. Germline V CDR1 and CDR2: SEHNR, FQNEAQ (reference sequence). J was trimmed by 1 base and V by 5 bases; bases with no gene match: 8. The CDR3 DNA reads as TGTGCCAGCAGCCTTGAGGCAGCGGGAGGGTCCTACGAGCAGTACTTC. Its translation is CASSLEAAGGSYEQYF.

This chain joins TRBV4-3 and TRBJ1-4, with D hard to call. The CDR3 runs to 17 residues. Germline CDR1 and CDR2: LGHNA and YSLEER. Trimming removed 0 bases at V and 0 bases at J, with 11 bases between. CDR3 bases: TGCGCCAGCAGCCAAGACGGAGGGCCCACAACTAATGAAAAACTGTTTTTT. Its protein product is CASSQDGGPTTNEKLFF.

The count of this clone is one. This chain joins TRBV5-8 and TRBJ1-1; TRBD1 aligns across 8 bases. Germline V gene data show CDR1 as SGHTS and CDR2 as YDEGEE. The CDR3 length is 16 residues. Unmatched junction bases numbered 15, after V lost 5 bases and J lost 6 bases. CDR3 protein: CASRIRQGPPPSEAFF. The CDR3 bases are TGTGCCAGCAGGATAAGACAGGGGCCACCCCCCTCTGAAGCTTTCTTT. The variable domain in full, completed from reference TRBV5-8 and TRBJ1-1, reads EAGVTQSPTHLIKTRGQQATLRCSPISGHTSVYWYQQALGLGLQFLLWYDEGEERNRGNFPPRFSGRQFPNYSSELNVNALELEDSALYLCASRIRQGPPPSEAFFGQGTRLTVV.

The rearrangement joins TRBV28 to TRBJ2-7, with 7 bases aligning to TRBD1. The V gene's germline CDR1 is MDHEN and CDR2 SYDVKM. The CDR3 consists of 16 residues. The ends lost 4 bases at V and 0 bases at J; junction bases unmatched: 9. In DNA form, the CDR3 reads TGTGCCAGCAGTTCCCGACAGGGAATTTACTCCTACGAGCAGTACTTC. This codes for CASSSRQGIYSYEQYF.

The chain joins TRBV7-3 to TRBJ2-1, with 13 bases matching TRBD2. This CDR3 contains 14 residues. Per the germline V gene, CDR1 is SGHTA and CDR2 is FQGTGA. V lost 8 bases and J lost 6; bases outside the gene matches: 4. This CDR3 is CASRRTSGSNEQFF. The DNA for the CDR3 is TGTGCCAGCCGCAGGACTAGCGGGAGCAATGAGCAGTTCTTC.

The V gene is TRBV7-9, the J gene TRBJ1-1, with 10 nucleotides matching TRBD1. V trimming: 6 bases; J trimming: 0 bases; junction bases outside the gene matches: 7. Germline V lookup: CDR1 SEHNR, CDR2 FQNEAQ (reference sequence). The CDR3 has 16 residues. The CDR3 DNA reads as TGTGCCAGCAGTCCGGGACAGGGGACACTGAACACTGAAGCTTTCTTT. Translating gives CASSPGQGTLNTEAFF.

This chain links TRBV18 with TRBJ2-1; TRBD2 matches at 8 bases. This CDR3 has 15 residues. V was clipped by 4 bases and J by 6 bases; unmatched bases: 8. Germline V gives CDR1 KGHSH, CDR2 LQKENI. CDR3 nucleotides: TGTGCCAGCTCACGTAGCGGGAATCAGGGCAATGAGCAGTTCTTC. Its translation: CASSRSGNQGNEQFF.

This sequence joins TRBV11-1 and TRBJ1-1; 8 bases align to TRBD1. This CDR3 has 13 amino acids. V shed 5 bases, J shed 5 bases, and the junction held 4 bases outside the gene matches. Germline values: CDR1 SGHAT, CDR2 FQDESV (reference sequence). The CDR3 protein is CASSLRQGTEAFF. The CDR3 bases are TGTGCCAGCAGCCTTAGACAGGGGACTGAAGCTTTCTTT.

This sequence joins TRBV4-1 and TRBJ2-5; 11 nucleotides agree with TRBD2. The trim removed 4 bases at V and 4 bases at J, leaving 8 bases unmatched. CDR3 length: 16 amino acids. Germline lookup yields CDR1 MGHRA and CDR2 YSYEKL. The CDR3 DNA is TGCGCCAGCAGCCCTCCCCTAGCGGGGGGTGGAGAGACCCAGTACTTC. Translated: CASSPPLAGGGETQYF.

This rearrangement joins TRBV7-2 to TRBJ2-1; the match to TRBD1 covers 8 bases. Per the germline V gene, CDR1 is SGHTA and CDR2 is FQGNSA. The CDR3 extends over 15 amino acids. Trimming removed 0 bases from V and 3 bases from J; junction bases left unmatched: 1. The DNA for the CDR3 is TGTGCCAGCAGCTTAGCACAGGGGGTCTACAATGAGCAGTTCTTC. This translates into CASSLAQGVYNEQFF.

The chain links TRBV5-8 to TRBJ1-1, with 8 bases that match TRBD1. The junction had 3 bases not matched to a gene; V was cut back by 1 base and J by 4 bases. CDR3 length: 14 residues. Germline-derived CDR1 and CDR2 are SGHTS and YDEGEE. CDR3 amino acids: CASSLQGAVTEAFF. The CDR3 nucleotides read TGTGCCAGCAGCTTGCAGGGGGCGGTCACTGAAGCTTTCTTT. Full variable domain (outside the CDR3, taken from reference TRBV5-8 and TRBJ1-1): EAGVTQSPTHLIKTRGQQATLRCSPISGHTSVYWYQQALGLGLQFLLWYDEGEERNRGNFPPRFSGRQFPNYSSELNVNALELEDSALYLCASSLQGAVTEAFFGQGTRLTVV.

The V and J genes are TRBV5-5 and TRBJ1-2, with no clear D. The CDR3 is 12 residues long. Trimming shortened V by 1 base and J by 10 bases, and 11 bases separated the two germline ends. The germline V gene has CDR1 SGHKS and CDR2 YYEKEE (reference sequence). CDR3 loop: CASSLSTETYTF. CDR3 bases: TGTGCCAGCAGCTTGAGCACGGAGACCTACACCTTC. The full variable domain, in which reference TRBV5-5 and TRBJ1-2 provide the parts outside the CDR3, is DAGVTQSPTHLIKTRGQQVTLRCSPISGHKSVSWYQQVLGQGPQFIFQYYEKEERGRGNFPDRFSARQFPNYSSELNVNALLLGDSALYLCASSLSTETYTFGSGTRLTVV.

The J gene is TRBJ1-3, the V gene TRBV5-1; 7 nucleotides match TRBD1. Looked up from germline, CDR1 is SGHRS and CDR2 is YFSETQ. This CDR3 has 16 amino acids. Trimming removed 3 bases from V and 5 bases from J; junction bases left unmatched: 11. CDR3 amino acids: CASSSRSGTERNTIYF. In DNA form, the CDR3 reads TGCGCCAGCAGCTCGCGCTCCGGGACAGAGAGAAACACCATATATTTT.

The genes are TRBV19 and TRBJ1-1; no reliable D call. V shed 6 bases and J shed 1 base, with 9 bases lying between them. From germline, CDR1 is LNHDA and CDR2 SQIVND (reference sequence). The CDR3 is 13 amino acids. CDR3 protein: CASRANRNTEAFF. CDR3 bases: TGTGCCAGTAGGGCAAACCGGAACACTGAAGCTTTCTTT.

The chain is built from TRBV7-8 and TRBJ1-1, with D perhaps matching TRBD1 (6 bases). CDR1 is SGHVS, CDR2 FQNEAQ, per germline. This CDR3 spans 14 amino acids. Trimming took off 5 bases at V and 4 bases at J, with 14 bases between the two ends. CDR3: CASSQQGPSTEAFF. The CDR3 nucleotides are TGTGCCAGCAGCCAACAGGGCCCGAGCACTGAAGCTTTCTTT.

This chain joins TRBV28 and TRBJ1-2, with D maybe TRBD1 (6 bases). Germline CDR1 reads MDHEN; CDR2 reads SYDVKM. This CDR3 is 12 amino acids long. Trimming cost V 7 bases and J 8 bases, with 14 bases left between them. This CDR3 is CASNTGREGYTF. The CDR3 DNA sequence: TGTGCCAGCAATACAGGGCGGGAGGGCTACACCTTC.

The chain employs TRBV5-1 and TRBJ2-1; 8 bases are a match to TRBD2. Trimming cost V 0 bases and J 10 bases; bases outside gene matches: 9. Germline V lookup: CDR1 SGHRS, CDR2 YFSETQ. The CDR3 has 15 residues. CDR3 in amino acids: CASSLDYAGGEEQFF. CDR3 nucleotides: TGCGCCAGCAGCTTGGACTATGCGGGGGGCGAGGAGCAGTTCTTC.

The chain employs TRBV5-1 and TRBJ1-1, with D unresolved. In germline, CDR1 is SGHRS, CDR2 YFSETQ. Deletions cut 0 bases from V and 2 bases from J, with 8 bases between. There are 14 residues in the CDR3. In DNA form, the CDR3 reads TGCGCCAGCAGCTTGGTACAGCTAAACACTGAAGCTTTCTTT. This translates into CASSLVQLNTEAFF.

The gene calls are TRBV7-9 and TRBJ2-3, with 13 bases that match TRBD2. CDR3 size: 16 residues. Germline assignment: CDR1 SEHNR and CDR2 FQNEAQ (reference sequence). The junction had 4 bases not matched to a gene; V was cut back by 5 bases and J by 2 bases. In nucleotides, the CDR3 is TGTGCCAGCAGCCACGGACTAGCGGGGGTCACAGATACGCAGTATTTT. It codes for CASSHGLAGVTDTQYF. Drawing the rest from reference TRBV7-9 and TRBJ2-3, the complete variable domain is DTGVSQNPRHKITKRGQNVTFRCDPISEHNRLYWYRQTLGQGPEFLTYFQNEAQLEKSRLLSDRFSAERPKGSFSTLEIQRTEQGDSAMYLCASSHGLAGVTDTQYFGPGTRLTVL.

V usage is TRBV27 and J usage is TRBJ2-7; weak D call: TRBD2 (5 bases). Germline CDR1 and CDR2: MNHEY and SMNVEV (reference sequence). The CDR3 loop spans 14 amino acids. Trimming took off 5 bases at V and 2 bases at J, with 13 bases between the two ends. For the CDR3, the DNA is TGTGCCAGCAGTGCTGCGGGCCGACCCTACGAGCAGTACTTC. Translation: CASSAAGRPYEQYF.

V and J are TRBV14 and TRBJ2-2, with D perhaps matching TRBD1 (5 bases). Germline V gene data show CDR1 as SGHDN and CDR2 as FVKESK. Deletions cut 4 bases from V and 4 bases from J, with 10 bases between. The length of the CDR3 is 14 residues. The DNA of the CDR3 is TGTGCCAGCAGCCCGACAGTTTCCACCGGGGAGCTGTTTTTT. Translating gives CASSPTVSTGELFF.

V and J are TRBV14 and TRBJ2-2, with a tentative D call TRBD2 (5 bases). This CDR3 contains 17 residues. Germline CDR1 reads SGHDN; CDR2 reads FVKESK. Trimming pared 2 bases from V and 4 bases from J, leaving 17 bases between. DNA of the CDR3: TGTGCCAGCAGCCAAAGTATGCGGCACCGGGGCACCGGGGAGCTGTTTTTT. Its protein is CASSQSMRHRGTGELFF.

Only a few counts were recorded for this clone. The J gene is TRBJ2-7, the V gene TRBV7-3; the match to TRBD2 covers 7 bases. The CDR3 has 14 amino acids. Germline V gene data show CDR1 as SGHTA and CDR2 as FQGTGA. Germline trimming cut 0 bases from V and 6 bases from J; bases unmatched to any gene: 5. The CDR3 coding sequence is TGTGCCAGCAGCTTAACGGGGGAGGGGACCGAGCAGTACTTC. This codes for CASSLTGEGTEQYF.

Here the CDR3 DNA reads TGTGCCAGCAGCTTAGAGGGACAGAGGTCCTCCGGATCCACCTTC. Translation: CASSLEGQRSSGSTF. The gene calls are TRBV11-3 and TRBJ1-2, with 7 bases matching TRBD1. Germline V gene data show CDR1 as SGHNT and CDR2 as YENEEA. This CDR3 region has 15 residues. V gave up 0 bases and J gave up 13 bases; unmatched junction bases: 14.